This note documents a single T cell receptor (beta chain) sequence. As yet, its antigen is unknown. Profiled with immunoSEQ multiplex PCR; TCRdb holds only in-frame clones, not every one. The sample contains approximately 35,000 clones, 76% of which appear only once. The sorted conventional CD4+ T cells were CD25-low and CD127-high, with genomic DNA sequenced. V was shortened by 6 bases and J by 7 bases, with 12 bases between the two germline ends. Germline-derived CDR1 and CDR2 are KGHSH and LQKENI. The CDR3 is made up of 13 amino acids. This sample was taken from a study of regulatory and conventional T cells in RAG deficiency. The study's findings and limits: Other subsets showed approximately 10-fold reductions, but Treg unique TCR beta sequences fell approximately 100-fold in these patients.

These data also formed part of another study, on regulatory T cells. That work states: Amplification used 52 TRBV primers and 13 TRBJ primers.

The sequencing input was CD4+ effector T cells sorted from blood. The sequence was obtained from a human donor in good health. The chain uses TRBV18 and TRBJ1-4, with D unclear. The CDR3 nucleotides read TGTGCCAGCTCTACCTCTAATGTTGAAAAACTGTTTTTT. Its protein product is CASSTSNVEKLFF.